This TCR beta chain was recorded in a study of blood T cell repertoires in COVID-19. Trimming took 5 bases from V and 0 from J, leaving 8 bases between them. Germline-derived CDR1 and CDR2 are SGHTA and FQGNSA. The CDR3 extends over 14 amino acids. Original processing notes: Researchers report that nucleated cell counts were estimated from reference gene primer amplification. TCRdb's copy holds only in-frame clones and misses some; the assay was immunoSEQ multiplex PCR. V and J calls and clone size come straight from that table; D and trimming were deduced from the DNA. The sample has approximately 64,000 clones; 70% to 85% are singletons.

The sequencing sample was made of peripheral blood. The sequence was collected from a woman between 65 and 79 years old with acute or convalescent COVID-19. The J gene is TRBJ1-3, the V gene TRBV7-2; TRBD1 might be the D (5 bases). CDR3 in amino acids: CASSGHSSGNTIYF. The CDR3 coding sequence is TGTGCCAGCAGCGGACACAGCTCTGGAAACACCATATATTTT.